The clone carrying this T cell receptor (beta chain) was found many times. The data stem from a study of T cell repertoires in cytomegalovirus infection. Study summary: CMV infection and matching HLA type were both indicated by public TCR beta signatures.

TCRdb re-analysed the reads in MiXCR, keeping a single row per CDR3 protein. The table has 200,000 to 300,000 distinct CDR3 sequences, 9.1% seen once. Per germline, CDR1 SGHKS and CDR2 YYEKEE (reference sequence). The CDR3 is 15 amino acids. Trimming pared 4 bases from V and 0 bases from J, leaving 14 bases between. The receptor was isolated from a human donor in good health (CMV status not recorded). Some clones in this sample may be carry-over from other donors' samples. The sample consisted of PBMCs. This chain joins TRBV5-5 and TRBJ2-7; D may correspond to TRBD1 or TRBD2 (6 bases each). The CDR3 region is CASSHGGVSSYEQYF. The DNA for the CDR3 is TGTGCCAGCAGCCACGGGGGCGTGAGCTCCTACGAGCAGTACTTC.